Reported below is one TCR beta chain. The data stem from a study of shared clonotypes between healthy human individuals. A deep-level run was used for the assay. The method was immunoSEQ multiplex PCR; TCRdb's version includes in-frame clones alone and lacks a portion of them. This table holds roughly 1,000,000 clones, around three quarters found once. V lost 0 bases and J 0 bases, leaving 6 bases between the germline ends. CDR1 is KGHSY and CDR2 is FQNENV in the germline V gene. CDR3 length equals 15 residues. The chain couples TRBV16 to TRBJ2-1; D call uncertain. The receptor was derived from a man aged 18 to 29 in good health. Some clones in this sample may be carry-over from other donors' samples. Sequencing was done on a sample of memory CD4+ T cells from PBMCs. The sample's subset: CD45RA-negative fraction. CDR3 sequence (DNA): TGTGCCAGCAGCCAATCTAGTCGCTCCTACAATGAGCAGTTCTTC. This gives the protein CASSQSSRSYNEQFF.